The next 32 T cell receptor beta chains were all read from a single sample in a study of shared clonotypes between healthy human individuals. The repertoire was sequenced with immunoSEQ multiplex PCR; TCRdb's copy has only in-frame clones and lacks some. Of under 2,500,000 clones in the sample, approximately 96% were seen once. The sequenced sample consisted of naive CD4+ T cells sorted from blood. Subset specified: CD45RA+ positively selected. The receptor set was obtained from a man aged 18 to 29 in good health.

The chain has TRBV9 and TRBJ1-2; perhaps TRBD1 as D (6 bases). The CDR3 length is 14 residues. The ends were cut back, 5 bases at V and 4 bases at J, with 15 bases in the middle. Looked up from germline, CDR1 is SGDLS and CDR2 is YYNGEE. CDR3 in DNA: TGTGCCAGCAGGCGAGGGGGAGACGCCTATGGCTACACCTTC. Its protein is CASRRGGDAYGYTF.

The rearrangement uses TRBV19 and TRBJ1-5, with 11 bases fitting TRBD1. After removal of 0 bases from V and 12 bases from J, the junction contained 7 bases not matched to a gene. From germline, CDR1 is LNHDA and CDR2 SQIVND (reference sequence). The CDR3 consists of 15 residues. CDR3 DNA: TGTGCCAGTAGTATAGAGGGACAGGGGGATCGGTACCAGCATTTT. This codes for CASSIEGQGDRYQHF.

The chain couples TRBV5-4 to TRBJ2-2; 11 bases map to TRBD1. CDR3 length equals 16 residues. Per the germline V gene, CDR1 is SGHNT and CDR2 is YYREEE (reference sequence). V gave up 4 bases and J gave up 7 bases; unmatched junction bases: 9. The CDR3 DNA reads TGTGCCAGCAGCCCCGGACAGGGGGCGCGTTTCGGGGAGCTGTTTTTT. This sequence encodes CASSPGQGARFGELFF.

Only one count was recorded for this clone. The genes are TRBV2 and TRBJ1-3; 7 bases line up with TRBD1. The J segment lost 0 bases and the V segment lost 6 bases, leaving 5 bases of the junction unmatched. CDR1 SNHLY and CDR2 FYNNEI come from the germline V gene. There are 15 residues in the CDR3. Here the CDR3 DNA reads TGTGCCAGCAGACCAGACAGGGCCTCTGGAAACACCATATATTTT. This gives the protein CASRPDRASGNTIYF.

The chain recombines TRBV25-1 with TRBJ1-2; 9 bases map to TRBD1. V lost 5 bases to trimming and J lost 8 bases; unmatched junction nucleotides: 9. Germline V CDR1 and CDR2: MGHDK, SYGVNS. CDR3 length equals 14 residues. DNA for the CDR3: TGTGCCAGCAGTACCACACAGGGGGCAAGGGGCTACACCTTC. It specifies CASSTTQGARGYTF.

This clone was detected once. The gene calls are TRBV29-1 and TRBJ2-1; D is possibly TRBD1 or TRBD2 (5 bases each). Trimming cost V 4 bases and J 6 bases, with 13 bases left between them. CDR1 and CDR2 (germline): SQVTM, ANQGSEA. The length of the CDR3 is 13 residues. The CDR3 region has the DNA TGCAGCGTTGGAGGGCAGGGCCGCAATGAGCAGTTCTTC. Translating it yields CSVGGQGRNEQFF.

V usage is TRBV21-1 and J usage is TRBJ1-5; the table's D call TRBD1 went unverified against the DNA. TRBV21-1 counts as a pseudogene. The CDR3 is 16 amino acids. CDR3 DNA sequence: TGTGCCAGCAGGAAAGTAGTAGGGGGATCTGTTCAGCCCCAGCATTTT. Its protein product is CASRKVVGGSVQPQHF.

V usage is TRBV6-5 and J usage is TRBJ2-5; 14 positions agree with TRBD2. Per the germline V gene, CDR1 is MNHEY and CDR2 is SVGAGI. With V trimmed by 5 bases and J by 5 bases, 4 bases remained unmatched. The CDR3 length is 15 residues. Here the CDR3 DNA reads TGTGCCAGCAGTCGACTAGCGGGAGGGGTGGAGACCCAGTACTTC. Protein sequence: CASSRLAGGVETQYF.

The chain employs TRBV10-3 and TRBJ2-7; TRBD2 agrees at 9 bases. Germline V gene sequence: CDR1 ENHRY, CDR2 SYGVKD. The V and J ends lost 1 base and 2 bases, in that order; junction bases with no gene match: 6. The CDR3 has 16 residues. The CDR3 region has the DNA TGTGCCATCAGTGAGTACCGACTAGCGGAAGCCTACGAGCAGTACTTC. It codes for CAISEYRLAEAYEQYF.

The rearrangement uses TRBV5-1 and TRBJ2-2; maybe TRBD1 (5 bases). CDR1 and CDR2 from the germline V gene are SGHRS and YFSETQ. The germline V and J ends were trimmed by 4 bases and 2 bases, with 12 bases remaining between them. This CDR3 region has 15 residues. CDR3 protein: CASSPLQGNTGELFF. The CDR3 DNA reads TGCGCCAGCAGCCCCCTTCAGGGAAACACCGGGGAGCTGTTTTTT.

The chain combines TRBV13 with TRBJ2-6; D unclear. Germline CDR1 reads PRHDT; CDR2 reads FYEKMQ (reference sequence). With 6 bases removed from V and 2 bases from J, the gap between germline ends came to 11 bases. The CDR3 runs 15 residues. In DNA form, the CDR3 reads TGTGCCAGCAGTTCCCGAGCCCCTGGGGCCAACGTCCTGACTTTC. Its translation is CASSSRAPGANVLTF. Full variable domain (missing parts from reference TRBV13 and TRBJ2-6): AAGVIQSPRHLIKEKRETATLKCYPIPRHDTVYWYQQGPGQDPQFLISFYEKMQSDKGSIPDRFSAQQFSDYHSELNMSSLELGDSALYFCASSSRAPGANVLTFGAGSRLTVL.

This clone has just a few counts. The gene calls are TRBV18 and TRBJ1-6; a weak D match, TRBD1 (5 bases). CDR1 is KGHSH and CDR2 is LQKENI in the germline V gene. V was trimmed by 1 base and J by 7 bases, leaving 8 bases between them. The CDR3 is made up of 14 amino acids. The CDR3 region has the DNA TGTGCCAGCTCACCACAGGGGCAGAATTCACCCCTCCACTTT. Translation gives CASSPQGQNSPLHF. Using reference TRBV18 and TRBJ1-6 for the parts outside the CDR3, the full variable domain is NAGVMQNPRHLVRRRGQEARLRCSPMKGHSHVYWYRQLPEEGLKFMVYLQKENIIDESGMPKERFSAEFPKEGPSILRIQQVVRGDSAAYFCASSPQGQNSPLHFGNGTRLTVT.

The chain is built from TRBV18 and TRBJ1-6; 8 positions agree with TRBD1. The CDR3 runs 16 residues. Germline assignment: CDR1 KGHSH and CDR2 LQKENI. V lost 3 bases and J lost 10; bases outside the gene matches: 11. CDR3: CASSPQTTGAGSPLHF. CDR3 nucleotide sequence: TGTGCCAGCTCACCTCAAACGACAGGGGCTGGCTCACCCCTCCACTTT.

This chain links TRBV7-9 with TRBJ2-7, with D unclear. Trimming took 3 bases from V and 1 from J, leaving 13 bases between them. This CDR3 comprises 15 residues. Looked up from germline, CDR1 is SEHNR and CDR2 is FQNEAQ (reference sequence). CDR3 DNA: TGTGCCAGCAGCTTTAGTTATGGCCGTTCCTACGAGCAGTACTTC. Translated: CASSFSYGRSYEQYF.

This chain uses TRBV5-6 with TRBJ1-4, with 7 positions matching TRBD1. Germline values: CDR1 SGHDT, CDR2 YYEEEE. There are 15 residues in the CDR3. V lost 2 bases, J lost 2 bases, and 3 bases stayed unmatched. This CDR3 reads CASSLQGLTNEKLFF. The DNA of the CDR3 is TGTGCCAGCAGCTTACAGGGGCTGACTAATGAAAAACTGTTTTTT. Combining the CDR3 with reference TRBV5-6 and TRBJ1-4 gives the whole variable domain DAGVTQSPTHLIKTRGQQVTLRCSPKSGHDTVSWYQQALGQGPQFIFQYYEEEERQRGNFPDRFSGHQFPNYSSELNVNALLLGDSALYLCASSLQGLTNEKLFFGSGTQLSVL.

This clone was counted between two and nine times. The genes are TRBV7-4 and TRBJ1-2; D remains ambiguous. V was trimmed by 5 bases and J by 8 bases, leaving 6 bases between them. Germline CDR1 reads SGHVT; CDR2 reads SQSDAQ. The CDR3 has 10 residues. The CDR3 loop is CASSLNGYTF. CDR3 sequence (DNA): TGTGCCAGCAGCCTAAACGGCTACACCTTC.

The CDR3 nucleotides read TGTGCCAGCAGCATCAGACAGGCCGGGGCCAACGTCCTGACTTTC. It translates to CASSIRQAGANVLTF. This chain joins TRBV7-2 and TRBJ2-6; D possibly corresponds to TRBD1 (6 bases). V was trimmed by 5 bases and J by 4 bases, leaving 12 bases between them. Germline V gene sequence: CDR1 SGHTA, CDR2 FQGNSA. The CDR3 contains 15 residues.

V gene TRBV5-1 combines with J gene TRBJ2-1; tentative D call: TRBD1 (6 bases). Trimming took off 1 base at V and 2 bases at J, with 10 bases between the two ends. CDR3 size: 15 residues. The V gene's germline CDR1 is SGHRS and CDR2 YFSETQ. In DNA form, the CDR3 reads TGCGCCAGCAGCTTGTCGCAGGGGCCCTACAATGAGCAGTTCTTC. Translating gives CASSLSQGPYNEQFF.

The V gene is TRBV6-5, the J gene TRBJ2-1; D possibly corresponds to TRBD2 (6 bases). Germline V CDR1 and CDR2: MNHEY, SVGAGI. This CDR3 is 13 amino acids long. Trimming took off 8 bases at V and 5 bases at J, with 13 bases between the two ends. CDR3 protein: CASGRGANNEQFF. CDR3 sequence (DNA): TGTGCCAGCGGCCGCGGGGCTAACAATGAGCAGTTCTTC.

This clone was observed a single time. This chain links TRBV30 with TRBJ2-7; no definite D call. Germline CDR1 is GTSNPN and CDR2 is SVGIG (reference sequence). The CDR3 contains 11 residues. The V and J ends lost 2 bases and 5 bases respectively, with 7 bases between them. The CDR3 nucleotides read TGTGCCTGGAGTCTAGGTAACGAGCAGTACTTC. Protein: CAWSLGNEQYF. The variable domain in full, completed from reference TRBV30 and TRBJ2-7, reads SQTIHQWPATLVQPVGSPLSLECTVEGTSNPNLYWYRQAAGRGLQLLFYSVGIGQISSEVPQNLSASRPQDRQFILSSKKLLLSDSGFYLCAWSLGNEQYFGPGTRLTVT.

The rearrangement links TRBV4-1 to TRBJ1-1; weak D call: TRBD1 (5 bases). The CDR3 contains 14 residues. V lost 2 bases and J lost 2, with 9 bases in between. Germline-derived CDR1 and CDR2 are MGHRA and YSYEKL. The CDR3 nucleotides are TGCGCCAGCAGCCAAACAGGACTAAACACTGAAGCTTTCTTT. Its translation: CASSQTGLNTEAFF.

The V call is TRBV2, the J call TRBJ2-6; D call uncertain. The CDR3 is 15 amino acids. V lost 1 base and J lost 0, with 4 bases in between. CDR1 is SNHLY and CDR2 is FYNNEI in the germline V gene. This chain's CDR3 is CASSEGHSGANVLTF. The DNA for the CDR3 is TGTGCCAGCAGTGAAGGGCACTCTGGGGCCAACGTCCTGACTTTC.

This chain connects TRBV6-5 to TRBJ2-7, with 7 bases identical to TRBD1. The CDR3 extends over 15 amino acids. CDR1 is MNHEY, CDR2 SVGAGI, per germline. Unmatched junction bases numbered 9, after V lost 2 bases and J lost 5 bases. The CDR3 coding sequence is TGTGCCAGCAGTTACAGGGACAGTAGTCCCCACGAGCAGTACTTC. This gives the protein CASSYRDSSPHEQYF.

The chain couples TRBV6-5 to TRBJ1-3, with a weak D call TRBD1 (5 bases). Germline CDR1 is MNHEY and CDR2 is SVGAGI. Deletions cut 2 bases from V and 9 bases from J, with 11 bases between. The CDR3 is 13 residues long. The DNA of the CDR3 is TGTGCCAGCAGTTACATTGGCGGGGGCACCATATATTTT. Translated, it gives CASSYIGGGTIYF.

The chain recombines TRBV30 with TRBJ1-4, with 7 bases aligning to TRBD1. Germline trimming cut 5 bases from V and 5 bases from J; bases unmatched to any gene: 8. This CDR3 has 14 amino acids. In germline, CDR1 is GTSNPN, CDR2 SVGIG (reference sequence). The chain's CDR3 is CAWDMGQQNEKLFF. CDR3 bases: TGTGCCTGGGACATGGGACAGCAAAATGAAAAACTGTTTTTT.

The chain is built from TRBV7-2 and TRBJ2-7; D not certain. The CDR3 sequence is 14 residues long. V was cut by 5 bases and J by 9 bases, with 20 bases left in between. Per the germline V gene, CDR1 is SGHTA and CDR2 is FQGNSA. CDR3: CASSPAGPKVRQYF. The CDR3 coding sequence is TGTGCCAGCAGCCCCGCCGGGCCAAAAGTACGGCAGTACTTC.

This chain uses TRBV28 with TRBJ1-2; D may be TRBD1 (6 bases). V lost 7 bases and J 1 base, leaving 13 bases between the germline ends. CDR3 length: 14 residues. Germline V gene lookup returns CDR1 MDHEN and CDR2 SYDVKM. CDR3 residues: CASIPGGFNYGYTF. CDR3 in DNA: TGTGCCAGCATTCCCGGGGGCTTTAACTATGGCTACACCTTC.

Note on this clone: This specimen includes other DNA sequences encoding the same CDR3. The J gene is TRBJ1-1, the V gene TRBV6-6; D call uncertain. Germline CDR1 is MNHNY and CDR2 is SVGAGI (reference sequence). The CDR3 totals 13 residues. V lost 6 bases to trimming and J lost 0 bases, with 8 bases between them. This CDR3 is CASSLTVNTEAFF. CDR3 nucleotides: TGTGCCAGCAGCCTCACGGTGAACACTGAAGCTTTCTTT.

The J gene is TRBJ1-2, the V gene TRBV6-6, with a weak D call TRBD1 (6 bases). This CDR3 comprises 12 residues. The V gene's germline CDR1 is MNHNY and CDR2 SVGAGI (reference sequence). V was pared by 2 bases and J by 8 bases, with 9 bases between. The CDR3, as DNA: TGTGCCAGCAGTTACCAGGGGAGCGGCTACACCTTC. Its protein product is CASSYQGSGYTF.

CDR3 nucleotide sequence: TGTGCCAGCAGCTTGGAGGAGTCGGCTTATGGCTACACCTTC. Encoded protein: CASSLEESAYGYTF. The genes are TRBV7-9 and TRBJ1-2; no definite D call. V was trimmed by 3 bases and J by 5 bases, leaving 13 bases between them. Germline V gene data show CDR1 as SEHNR and CDR2 as FQNEAQ (reference sequence). The CDR3 runs to 14 residues.

V gene TRBV9 combines with J gene TRBJ2-7, with 9 bases matching TRBD1. The J segment lost 4 bases and the V segment lost 4 bases, leaving 6 bases of the junction unmatched. The CDR3 length is 14 residues. Germline assignment: CDR1 SGDLS and CDR2 YYNGEE. CDR3 nucleotides: TGTGCCAGCAGCCTTACAGGGGGCGTATACGAGCAGTACTTC. Protein: CASSLTGGVYEQYF.

The chain joins TRBV5-4 to TRBJ2-7; maybe TRBD2 (6 bases). V was trimmed by 0 bases and J by 0 bases, leaving 10 bases between them. The CDR3 runs to 15 residues. Germline CDR1 reads SGHNT; CDR2 reads YYREEE (reference sequence). Here the CDR3 reads CASSLVGGSSYEQYF. In nucleotides, the CDR3 is TGTGCCAGCAGCTTGGTGGGGGGAAGCTCCTACGAGCAGTACTTC.